Following are 26 T cell receptor beta chains from one sample sequenced in a study of blood T cells in healthy people across ages (dated by TCRdb to the mid-2010s). Library prep was done by 5' RACE. TCRdb shows the sequencer as Illumina HiSeq 2500. A second roughly 6 to 12 cycle PCR used a sample-barcoded 5' primer and a J-beta primer mix. The public reads were quality trimmed at Q25 with fastp and then assembled into clones with MiXCR by TCRdb, keeping productive beta chains. CDR3 protein duplicates are merged, each entry listing the most common genes and DNA. Here the sample has 550,000 to 750,000 distinct CDR3 sequences; over 20% occur a single time. The ten top clones hold 3.6% of the sample. Sequencing was done on a sample of blood. The receptors originated from a man in his 70s in good health.

This clonotype was counted at least ten times. J is TRBJ2-1 and V is TRBV9, with 8 bases that match TRBD1. The V segment lost 1 base and the J segment 9 bases; nucleotides outside the gene matches: 12. The CDR3 is 16 amino acids. Germline CDR1 and CDR2: SGDLS and YYNGEE. CDR3 DNA sequence: TGTGCCAGCAGCGTATCGACCCAACAGGGGGTGGGTGAGCAGTTCTTC. Amino acid sequence: CASSVSTQQGVGEQFF.

V gene TRBV20-1 combines with J gene TRBJ2-7, with 10 bases lining up with TRBD2. Germline CDR1 reads DFQATT; CDR2 reads SNEGSKA (reference sequence). The CDR3 length is 14 residues. J gave up 4 bases and V 6 bases, and 9 bases lay outside the gene matches. CDR3 in DNA: TGCAGTGCCCCCAGTCTAGCGGGAGCTTACGAGCAGTACTTC. Its translation: CSAPSLAGAYEQYF.

The genes are TRBV20-1 and TRBJ2-7, with D perhaps TRBD2 (6 bases). Trimming left V 0 bases short and J 1 base short, with 16 bases between. The germline gives CDR1 DFQATT, CDR2 SNEGSKA (reference sequence). The CDR3 loop spans 16 amino acids. The CDR3 DNA reads as TGCAGTGCTAGAGAAGGTAGCGGAAAACCTTCCTACGAGCAGTACTTC. It translates to CSAREGSGKPSYEQYF.

The chain joins TRBV20-1 to TRBJ2-7; 7 nucleotides line up with TRBD2. This CDR3 is built from 15 residues. Germline CDR1 and CDR2: DFQATT and SNEGSKA (reference sequence). V lost 3 bases and J lost 2; bases outside the gene matches: 10. The CDR3 sequence is CSASSVAGLTYEQYF. The CDR3 coding sequence is TGCAGTGCTAGTTCTGTGGCGGGACTAACCTACGAGCAGTACTTC.

Concerning this clonotype: A junction boundary mismatches the germline segment, possibly from a read error. The chain uses TRBV20-1 and TRBJ2-1; the D gene is possibly TRBD2 (6 bases). This CDR3 has 15 residues. CDR1 is DFQATT, CDR2 SNEGSKA, per germline (reference sequence). The CDR3 reads CSATIPGASSNEQFF. CDR3 bases: TGCAGTGCAACCATCCCGGGAGCCTCCTCCAATGAGCAGTTCTTC.

In its sample, this clonotype was seen a few times. CDR3 DNA: TGCAGTGCTAACCCAGCAGACAGGGGAATGGGGACAGATACGCAGTATTTT. This codes for CSANPADRGMGTDTQYF. The chain recombines TRBV20-1 with TRBJ2-3; TRBD1 agrees at 8 bases. Germline lookup yields CDR1 DFQATT and CDR2 SNEGSKA (reference sequence). The CDR3 extends over 17 amino acids. Unmatched junction bases numbered 15, after V lost 4 bases and J lost 3 bases.

This clonotype was counted between two and nine times. V and J are TRBV20-1 and TRBJ2-1; D perhaps matches TRBD2 (5 bases). Germline V gene sequence: CDR1 DFQATT, CDR2 SNEGSKA (reference sequence). The length of the CDR3 is 14 residues. V shed 1 base and J shed 5 bases, with 12 bases lying between them. CDR3 sequence reads: CSARVGGRNNEQFF. The DNA of the CDR3 is TGCAGTGCTAGAGTGGGCGGGCGAAACAATGAGCAGTTCTTC.

This clonotype was seen only a few times. The chain has TRBV6-1 and TRBJ2-7; D not certain. The CDR3 is 11 amino acids. Germline V gene sequence: CDR1 MNHNS, CDR2 SASEGT. Trimming cost V 0 bases and J 6 bases, with 3 bases left between them. The CDR3 here is CASSEATEQYF. DNA for the CDR3: TGTGCCAGCAGTGAAGCGACCGAGCAGTACTTC.

The chain employs TRBV5-1 and TRBJ2-5; D remains unclear. The end of the DNA is better explained by TRBJ2-1, so the J call may be wrong. Germline V lookup: CDR1 SGHRS, CDR2 YFSETQ. The CDR3 consists of 13 residues. CDR3 region: CASSLGVANEQFF. In DNA form, the CDR3 reads TGCGCCAGCAGCTTGGGGGTAGCCAATGAGCAGTTCTTC.

V and J are TRBV20-1 and TRBJ1-5; D call uncertain. Trimming shortened V by 0 bases and J by 1 base, and 7 bases separated the two germline ends. CDR1 and CDR2 from the germline V gene are DFQATT and SNEGSKA (reference sequence). This CDR3 comprises 14 residues. CDR3 nucleotides: TGCAGTGCTAGAGATCTGGACAGCAATCAGCCCCAGCATTTT. Amino acids: CSARDLDSNQPQHF.

V is TRBV7-8 and J is TRBJ2-7, with TRBD1 matching over 9 bases. The V gene's germline CDR1 is SGHVS and CDR2 FQNEAQ. Losses at the gene ends were 4 bases for V and 7 bases for J; bases not matched to a gene: 5. This CDR3 spans 13 amino acids. The CDR3 DNA sequence: TGTGCCAGCAGCTCCGGGACAGGGAAAGAGCAGTACTTC. It specifies CASSSGTGKEQYF.

V usage is TRBV5-4 and J usage is TRBJ2-5, with 8 nucleotides matching TRBD1. Germline values: CDR1 SGHNT, CDR2 YYREEE (reference sequence). This CDR3 is built from 14 residues. After removal of 0 bases from V and 7 bases from J, the junction contained 5 bases not matched to a gene. This CDR3 reads CASSLATGAGTQYF. The CDR3 nucleotides are TGTGCCAGCAGCTTGGCGACAGGGGCGGGGACCCAGTACTTC.

This clonotype has just a few counts. The rearrangement links TRBV20-1 to TRBJ2-4, with 10 bases lining up with TRBD2. The length of the CDR3 is 16 residues. V lost 2 bases and J lost 6; bases outside the gene matches: 10. Germline-derived CDR1 and CDR2 are DFQATT and SNEGSKA (reference sequence). The CDR3 DNA reads TGCAGTGCTAGATTCGAGCGGGAGGGCCGAGGAAACATTCAGTACTTC. Translated: CSARFEREGRGNIQYF.

This chain connects TRBV7-2 to TRBJ2-1; 7 bases are shared with TRBD2. Germline loops: CDR1 SGHTA, CDR2 FQGNSA. There are 16 residues in the CDR3. V gave up 1 base and J gave up 3 bases; unmatched junction bases: 6. CDR3 coding DNA: TGTGCCAGCAGCTTAGGAAACGGGAGGATCTACAATGAGCAGTTCTTC. Protein sequence: CASSLGNGRIYNEQFF.

This clonotype was picked up a small number of times. This rearrangement joins TRBV28 to TRBJ2-6; D gene uncertain. Trimming cost V 6 bases and J 0 bases, with 15 bases left between them. The germline CDR1 and CDR2 sequences are MDHEN and SYDVKM. There are 17 residues in the CDR3. This CDR3 is CASSKILGISGANVLTF. The CDR3 DNA is TGTGCCAGCAGCAAAATCCTAGGGATCTCTGGGGCCAACGTCCTGACTTTC.

This rearrangement joins TRBV29-1 to TRBJ2-5, with D possibly called TRBD1 or TRBD2 (5 bases each). The V end lost 6 bases, the J end lost 0 bases, and 11 bases lay between the germline ends. The CDR3 is made up of 13 amino acids. In germline, CDR1 is SQVTM, CDR2 ANQGSEA. CDR3 DNA: TGCAGCGTGAGGGACCCGTACCAAGAGACCCAGTACTTC. Translation: CSVRDPYQETQYF.

The chain joins TRBV2 to TRBJ2-1; D might be TRBD1 (6 bases). The CDR3 contains 15 residues. Germline-derived CDR1 and CDR2 are SNHLY and FYNNEI. V lost 3 bases, J lost 0 bases, and 9 bases lay in between. The CDR3 loop is CASSDLDSSYNEQFF. CDR3 nucleotides: TGTGCCAGCAGTGATCTGGACAGCTCCTACAATGAGCAGTTCTTC.

The chain is built from TRBV7-9 and TRBJ2-5, with TRBD1 matching 9 bases. Germline CDR1 is SEHNR and CDR2 is FQNEAQ (reference sequence). Losses at the gene ends were 2 bases for V and 0 bases for J; bases not matched to a gene: 4. The CDR3 is 16 residues long. CDR3 in DNA: TGTGCCAGCAGCTTAAGTGGACAGGGGTACCAAGAGACCCAGTACTTC. Its protein product is CASSLSGQGYQETQYF.

V and J are TRBV3-1 and TRBJ2-5; TRBD1 agrees at 11 bases. The V gene's germline CDR1 is LGHDT and CDR2 YNNKEL (reference sequence). The CDR3 is made up of 15 amino acids. The V and J ends lost 2 bases and 5 bases, in that order; junction bases with no gene match: 4. The CDR3 DNA sequence: TGTGCCAGCAGCCAAACAGGACAGGGGGCTGAGACCCAGTACTTC. Residues: CASSQTGQGAETQYF.

This clonotype was counted between two and nine times. This rearrangement joins TRBV6-6 to TRBJ2-7; no firm D call. V shed 2 bases and J shed 2 bases, with 10 bases lying between them. CDR3 length: 14 residues. Germline V gene lookup returns CDR1 MNHNY and CDR2 SVGAGI (reference sequence). In nucleotides, the CDR3 is TGTGCCAGCAGTTACGAACAGCTAGCCTACGAGCAGTACTTC. This gives the protein CASSYEQLAYEQYF.

This clonotype was seen repeatedly, ten times or more. V and J are TRBV6-2 or TRBV6-3 and TRBJ1-4, with 9 bases aligning to TRBD1. The CDR3 consists of 14 residues. Trimming took 5 bases from V and 7 from J; bases not matched to a gene: 5. CDR1 and CDR2 from the germline V gene are MNHEY and SVGEGT. CDR3 DNA: TGTGCCAGCAGTGGGACAGGGATGAGTGAAAAACTGTTTTTT. It specifies CASSGTGMSEKLFF.

This chain connects TRBV14 to TRBJ2-1; 7 bases are shared with TRBD2. The CDR3 covers 16 residues. Germline V gene lookup returns CDR1 SGHDN and CDR2 FVKESK. Trimming cost V 1 base and J 1 base; bases outside gene matches: 4. In DNA, the CDR3 is TGTGCCAGCAGCCAAGGGTACGGGAGGTCCTACAATGAGCAGTTCTTC. Translating gives CASSQGYGRSYNEQFF.

This chain joins TRBV19 and TRBJ2-2; D is unclear. Germline CDR1 reads LNHDA; CDR2 reads SQIVND (reference sequence). The CDR3 runs 13 residues. Trimming pared 7 bases from V and 1 base from J, leaving 7 bases between. The chain's CDR3 is CASTTENTGELFF. The CDR3 bases are TGTGCCAGTACTACGGAGAACACCGGGGAGCTGTTTTTT.

This clonotype was observed a few times. This chain joins TRBV24-1 and TRBJ2-5; 15 nucleotides line up with TRBD2. The J call may be mistaken, given a closer DNA end match to TRBJ2-1. CDR3 length: 16 amino acids. Germline V CDR1 and CDR2: KGHDR, SFDVKD. The CDR3 protein is CATSDSGTSGRNEQFF. The CDR3 DNA reads TGTGCCACCAGTGATTCGGGGACTAGCGGGAGGAATGAGCAGTTCTTC.

The V call is TRBV3-1, the J call TRBJ2-7; D unresolved. V lost 0 bases, J lost 2 bases, and 8 bases lay in between. The CDR3 is made up of 14 amino acids. The V gene's germline CDR1 is LGHDT and CDR2 YNNKEL (reference sequence). The CDR3 here is CASSQDFSAYEQYF. DNA for the CDR3: TGTGCCAGCAGCCAAGATTTCTCCGCCTACGAGCAGTACTTC.

This clonotype was seen only a few times. The chain joins TRBV29-1 to TRBJ1-2; D is ambiguous. CDR1 SQVTM and CDR2 ANQGSEA come from the germline V gene. Trimming removed 5 bases at V and 4 bases at J, with 11 bases between. The CDR3 has 12 amino acids. The CDR3 loop reads CSVTDRRYGYTF. CDR3 bases: TGCAGCGTTACAGACCGTCGCTATGGCTACACCTTC.